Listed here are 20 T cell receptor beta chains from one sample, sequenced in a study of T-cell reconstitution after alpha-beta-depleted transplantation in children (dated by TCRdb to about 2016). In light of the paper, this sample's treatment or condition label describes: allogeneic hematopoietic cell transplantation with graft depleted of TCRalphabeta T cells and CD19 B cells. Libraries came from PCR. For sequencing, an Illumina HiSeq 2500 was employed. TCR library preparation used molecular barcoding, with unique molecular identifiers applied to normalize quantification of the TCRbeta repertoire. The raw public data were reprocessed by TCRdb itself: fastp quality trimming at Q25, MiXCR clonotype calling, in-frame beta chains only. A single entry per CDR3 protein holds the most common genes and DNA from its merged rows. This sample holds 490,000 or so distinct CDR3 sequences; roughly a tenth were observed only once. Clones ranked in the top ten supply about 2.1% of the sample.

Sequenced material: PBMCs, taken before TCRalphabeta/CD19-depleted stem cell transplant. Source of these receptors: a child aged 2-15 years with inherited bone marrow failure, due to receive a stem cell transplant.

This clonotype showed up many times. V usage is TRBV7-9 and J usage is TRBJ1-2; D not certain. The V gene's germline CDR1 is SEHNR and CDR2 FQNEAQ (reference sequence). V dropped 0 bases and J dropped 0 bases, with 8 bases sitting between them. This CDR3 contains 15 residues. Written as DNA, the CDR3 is TGTGCCAGCAGCTTAGCTGGAATAGCTAACTATGGCTACACCTTC. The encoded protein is CASSLAGIANYGYTF.

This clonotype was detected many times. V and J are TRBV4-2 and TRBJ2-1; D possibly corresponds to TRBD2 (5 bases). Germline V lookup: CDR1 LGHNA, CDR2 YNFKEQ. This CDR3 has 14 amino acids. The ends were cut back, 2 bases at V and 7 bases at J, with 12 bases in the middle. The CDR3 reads CASSQRAAVNEQFF. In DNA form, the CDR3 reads TGTGCCAGCAGCCAACGGGCAGCGGTGAATGAGCAGTTCTTC.

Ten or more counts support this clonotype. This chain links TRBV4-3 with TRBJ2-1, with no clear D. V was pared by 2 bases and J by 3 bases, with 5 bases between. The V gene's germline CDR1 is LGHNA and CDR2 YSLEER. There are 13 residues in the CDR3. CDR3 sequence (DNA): TGCGCCAGCAGCCAAACCGACTACAATGAGCAGTTCTTC. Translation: CASSQTDYNEQFF.

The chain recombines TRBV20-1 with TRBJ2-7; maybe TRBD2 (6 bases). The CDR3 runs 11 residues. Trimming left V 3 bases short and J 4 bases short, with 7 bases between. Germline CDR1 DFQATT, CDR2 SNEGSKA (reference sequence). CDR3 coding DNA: TGCAGTGCTAGCCGGGAGTACGAGCAGTACTTC. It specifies CSASREYEQYF.

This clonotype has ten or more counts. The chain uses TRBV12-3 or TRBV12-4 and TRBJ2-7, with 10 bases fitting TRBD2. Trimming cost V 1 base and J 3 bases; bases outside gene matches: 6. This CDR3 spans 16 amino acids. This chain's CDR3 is CASSLVPSGRLYEQYF. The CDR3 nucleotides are TGTGCCAGCAGTTTAGTCCCTAGCGGGAGACTCTACGAGCAGTACTTC.

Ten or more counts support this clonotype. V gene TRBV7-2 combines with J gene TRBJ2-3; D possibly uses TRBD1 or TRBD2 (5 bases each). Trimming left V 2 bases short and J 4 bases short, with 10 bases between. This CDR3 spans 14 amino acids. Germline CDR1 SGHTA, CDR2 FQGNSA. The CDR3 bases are TGTGCCAGCAGCTTACTACTAGGGGCAGATACGCAGTATTTT. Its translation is CASSLLLGADTQYF.

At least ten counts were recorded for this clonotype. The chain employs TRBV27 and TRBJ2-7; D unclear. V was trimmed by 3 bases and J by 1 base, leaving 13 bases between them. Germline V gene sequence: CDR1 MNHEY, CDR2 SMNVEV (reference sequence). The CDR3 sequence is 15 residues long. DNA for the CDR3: TGTGCCAGCAGTTTTAGTAGGGTCGGGTCCTACGAGCAGTACTTC. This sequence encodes CASSFSRVGSYEQYF.

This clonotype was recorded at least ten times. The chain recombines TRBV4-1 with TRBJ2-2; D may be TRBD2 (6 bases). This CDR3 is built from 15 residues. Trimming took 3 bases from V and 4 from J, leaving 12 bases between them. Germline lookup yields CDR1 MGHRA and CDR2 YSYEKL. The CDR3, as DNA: TGCGCCAGCAGCCACGGGGGAGACAGCACCGGGGAGCTGTTTTTT. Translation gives CASSHGGDSTGELFF.

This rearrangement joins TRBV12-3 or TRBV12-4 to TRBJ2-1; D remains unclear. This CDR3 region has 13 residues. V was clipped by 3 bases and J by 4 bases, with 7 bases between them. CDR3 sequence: CASSFWVYNEQFF. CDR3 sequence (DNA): TGTGCCAGCAGTTTTTGGGTTTACAATGAGCAGTTCTTC.

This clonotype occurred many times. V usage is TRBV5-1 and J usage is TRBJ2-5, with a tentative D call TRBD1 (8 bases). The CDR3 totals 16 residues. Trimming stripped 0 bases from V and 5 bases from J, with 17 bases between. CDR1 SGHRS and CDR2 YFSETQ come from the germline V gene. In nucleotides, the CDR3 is TGCGCCAGCAGCTTGGGTCCGACAGGGGAGGGGGAGACCCAGTACTTC. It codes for CASSLGPTGEGETQYF.

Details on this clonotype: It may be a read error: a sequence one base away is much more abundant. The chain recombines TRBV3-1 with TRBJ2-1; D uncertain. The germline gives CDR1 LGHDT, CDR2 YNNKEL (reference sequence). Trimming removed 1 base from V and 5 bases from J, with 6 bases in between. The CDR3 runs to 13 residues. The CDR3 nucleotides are TGTGCCAGCAGCCAAGTTACAGACAATGAGCAGTTCTTC. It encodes CASSQVTDNEQFF.

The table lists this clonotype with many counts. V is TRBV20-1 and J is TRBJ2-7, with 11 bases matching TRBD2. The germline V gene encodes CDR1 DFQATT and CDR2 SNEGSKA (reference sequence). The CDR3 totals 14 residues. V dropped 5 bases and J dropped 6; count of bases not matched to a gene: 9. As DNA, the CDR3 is TGCAGTGCTGGCCTACTAGCGGGAGTTAGCGAGCAGTACTTC. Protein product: CSAGLLAGVSEQYF.

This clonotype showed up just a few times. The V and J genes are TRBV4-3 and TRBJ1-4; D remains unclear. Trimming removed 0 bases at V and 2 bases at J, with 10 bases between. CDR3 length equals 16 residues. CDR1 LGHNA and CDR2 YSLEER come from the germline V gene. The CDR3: CASSQEVWPTNEKLFF. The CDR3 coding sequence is TGCGCCAGCAGCCAAGAAGTGTGGCCGACTAATGAAAAACTGTTTTTT.

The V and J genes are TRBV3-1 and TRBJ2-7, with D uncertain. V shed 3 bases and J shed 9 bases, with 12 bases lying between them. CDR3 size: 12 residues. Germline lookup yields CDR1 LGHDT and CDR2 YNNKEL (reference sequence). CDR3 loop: CASSHPGGGQYF. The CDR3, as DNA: TGTGCCAGCAGCCATCCCGGTGGCGGGCAGTACTTC.

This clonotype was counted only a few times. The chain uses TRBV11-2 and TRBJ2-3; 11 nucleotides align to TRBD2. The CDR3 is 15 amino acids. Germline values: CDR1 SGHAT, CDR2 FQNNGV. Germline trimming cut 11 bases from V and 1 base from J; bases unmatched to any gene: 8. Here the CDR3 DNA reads TGTGCCGTCGACCTAGCGGGAGGAGGCACAGATACGCAGTATTTT. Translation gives CAVDLAGGGTDTQYF.

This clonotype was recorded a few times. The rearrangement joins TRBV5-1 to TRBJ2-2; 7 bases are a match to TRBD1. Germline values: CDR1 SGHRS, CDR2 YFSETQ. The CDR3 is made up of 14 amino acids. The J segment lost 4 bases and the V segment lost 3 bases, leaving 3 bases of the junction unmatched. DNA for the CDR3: TGCGCCAGCAGCTGGCACAGGGGCACCGGGGAGCTGTTTTTT. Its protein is CASSWHRGTGELFF.

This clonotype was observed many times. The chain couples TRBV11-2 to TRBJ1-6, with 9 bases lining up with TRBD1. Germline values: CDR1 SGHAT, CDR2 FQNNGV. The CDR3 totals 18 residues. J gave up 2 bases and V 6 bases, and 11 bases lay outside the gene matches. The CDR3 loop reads CASSFQGQGLPYNSPLHF. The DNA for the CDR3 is TGTGCCAGCAGTTTTCAAGGACAGGGGCTTCCCTATAATTCACCCCTCCACTTT.

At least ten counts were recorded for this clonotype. CDR3 DNA: TGCGCCAGCAGCCAAAGAATGGTCCTAGAAAAGAACACCGGGGAGCTGTTTTTT. This translates into CASSQRMVLEKNTGELFF. The gene calls are TRBV4-3 and TRBJ2-2; D gene uncertain. Trimming removed 2 bases from V and 1 base from J, with 17 bases in between. This CDR3 has 18 amino acids. The germline V gene encodes CDR1 LGHNA and CDR2 YSLEER.

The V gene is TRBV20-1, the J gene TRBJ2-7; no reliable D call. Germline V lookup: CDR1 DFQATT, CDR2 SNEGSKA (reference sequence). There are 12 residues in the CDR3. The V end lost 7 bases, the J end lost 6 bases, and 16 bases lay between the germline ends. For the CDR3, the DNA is TGCAGTGAGGAAGACCTTCTCGCCGAGCAGTACTTC. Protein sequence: CSEEDLLAEQYF.

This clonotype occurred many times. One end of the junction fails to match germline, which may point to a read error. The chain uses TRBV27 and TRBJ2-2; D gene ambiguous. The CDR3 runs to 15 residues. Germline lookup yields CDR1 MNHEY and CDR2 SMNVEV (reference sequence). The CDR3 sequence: CASSPQLSNPGELFF. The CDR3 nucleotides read TGTGCCAGCAGTCCCCAGCTTTCGAACCCCGGGGAGCTGTTTTTT.